The TCR beta chain under discussion was sequenced for a study of technical replicates of blood from a handful of donors. Germline V gives CDR1 SGHRS, CDR2 YFSETQ. The CDR3 is 14 amino acids. Trimming shortened V by 4 bases and J by 2 bases, and 10 bases separated the two germline ends. Sequencing was performed with immunoSEQ multiplex PCR; in TCRdb, only in-frame clones are kept and a portion is missing. The sample consists of about 64,000 clones, 65% to 90% of them appearing once. The sequenced material came from PBMCs. The sequence came from a human donor in good health. Some clones in this sample may be carry-over from other donors' samples. The chain uses TRBV5-1 and TRBJ1-3; D is perhaps TRBD1 (6 bases). The CDR3 nucleotides read TGCGCCAGCAGCGAAGGGGGAACTGGAAACACCATATATTTT. It encodes CASSEGGTGNTIYF.